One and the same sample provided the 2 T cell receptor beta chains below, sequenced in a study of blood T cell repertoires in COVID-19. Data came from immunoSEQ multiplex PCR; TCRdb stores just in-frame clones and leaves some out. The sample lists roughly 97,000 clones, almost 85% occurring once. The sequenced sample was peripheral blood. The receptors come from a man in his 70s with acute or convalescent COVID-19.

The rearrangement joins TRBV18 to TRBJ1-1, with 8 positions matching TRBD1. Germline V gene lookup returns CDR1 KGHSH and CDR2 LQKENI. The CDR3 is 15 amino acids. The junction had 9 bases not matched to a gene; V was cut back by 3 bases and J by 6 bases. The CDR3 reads CASSPARTGNAEAFF. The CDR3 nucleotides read TGTGCCAGCTCACCGGCCCGGACAGGGAATGCTGAAGCTTTCTTT.

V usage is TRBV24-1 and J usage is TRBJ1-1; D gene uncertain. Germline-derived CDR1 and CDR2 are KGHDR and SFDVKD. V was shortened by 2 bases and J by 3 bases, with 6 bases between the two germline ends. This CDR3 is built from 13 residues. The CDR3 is CATSDYSYTEAFF. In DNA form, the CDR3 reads TGTGCCACCAGTGATTATAGTTACACTGAAGCTTTCTTT.